These 25 T cell receptor beta chains were all obtained from the same sample, sequenced in a study of shared T cell receptors in the human thymus. Data came from immunoSEQ multiplex PCR; TCRdb stores just in-frame clones and leaves some out. In the table there are hundreds of thousands of clones, 80% to 90% of which are singletons. Another study also made use of these data, one on human thymus T cells.

Material for sequencing was thymocytes. These receptors all stem from a girl under three years old with a congenital heart defect.

This chain joins TRBV12-5 and TRBJ2-7, with a weak D call TRBD2 (5 bases). V lost 5 bases and J lost 3, with 11 bases in between. This CDR3 comprises 13 residues. CDR1 LGHNT and CDR2 FRNRAP come from the germline V gene. The CDR3 DNA sequence: TGTGCTAGTGGTCCCGGGAAGTTCTACGAGCAGTACTTC. Translated, it gives CASGPGKFYEQYF.

The rearrangement uses TRBV5-6 and TRBJ2-7; 9 bases align to TRBD2. This CDR3 spans 17 amino acids. J lost 3 bases, V lost 0 bases, and 10 bases had no gene match. Per germline, CDR1 SGHDT and CDR2 YYEEEE. The CDR3 DNA sequence: TGTGCCAGCAGCTTGGAGTTTGAGCAGCGGGGGGTCTACGAGCAGTACTTC. It yields the protein CASSLEFEQRGVYEQYF.

This clone was observed a handful of times. This chain connects TRBV12-5 to TRBJ2-4; 10 positions agree with TRBD1. The CDR3 is 21 residues long. J was trimmed by 7 bases and V by 4 bases; bases with no gene match: 25. CDR1 and CDR2 (germline): LGHNT, FRNRAP. The CDR3 sequence: CASGSPGPGQGGGGRDNIQYF. The DNA for the CDR3 is TGTGCTAGTGGTTCCCCGGGCCCCGGACAGGGGGGTGGTGGCAGGGATAACATTCAGTACTTC.

The chain carries TRBV27 and TRBJ2-1; 12 nucleotides agree with TRBD2. With 5 bases clipped from V and 2 bases from J, the junction kept 4 bases outside the gene matches. Germline V gene lookup returns CDR1 MNHEY and CDR2 SMNVEV (reference sequence). The CDR3 runs 16 residues. The CDR3 is CASSPLAGGPYNEQFF. The CDR3 DNA follows: TGTGCCAGCAGTCCACTAGCGGGGGGTCCCTACAATGAGCAGTTCTTC.

J is TRBJ1-2 and V is TRBV18; D unresolved. V was trimmed by 3 bases and J by 6 bases, leaving 11 bases between them. From germline, CDR1 is KGHSH and CDR2 LQKENI. This CDR3 has 13 residues. CDR3: CASSPGQVNGYTF. CDR3 DNA sequence: TGTGCCAGCTCACCCGGTCAGGTGAATGGCTACACCTTC.

The chain combines TRBV11-2 with TRBJ2-5; D remains ambiguous. The end of the DNA is better explained by TRBJ2-7, so the J call may be wrong. Germline-derived CDR1 and CDR2 are SGHAT and FQNNGV. This CDR3 comprises 14 residues. Here the CDR3 reads CASSSSLNSYEQYF. The CDR3 region has the DNA TGTGCCAGCAGTTCCTCCTTAAACTCCTACGAGCAGTACTTC.

About this clone: The sample holds other DNA sequences that translate to the same CDR3. The CDR3 DNA sequence: TGTGCCAGTAGTATAGACGACAGGGCTAATTCACCCCTCCACTTT. Translated, it gives CASSIDDRANSPLHF. The gene calls are TRBV19 and TRBJ1-6; 7 bases line up with TRBD1. Trimming at V came to 0 bases and at J to 6 bases, leaving 2 bases not matched to a gene. Germline V lookup: CDR1 LNHDA, CDR2 SQIVND (reference sequence). The CDR3 is 15 residues long.

The chain recombines TRBV5-1 with TRBJ2-2; D gene uncertain. Germline CDR1 and CDR2: SGHRS and YFSETQ. V lost 0 bases and J 7 bases, leaving 7 bases between the germline ends. This CDR3 is 13 amino acids long. The CDR3 coding sequence is TGCGCCAGCAGCTTGGGGTGGAGCGGGGAGCTGTTTTTT. Residues: CASSLGWSGELFF.

The chain has TRBV19 and TRBJ1-1; D may be TRBD1 (5 bases). CDR3 length: 14 amino acids. V shed 6 bases and J shed 1 base, with 12 bases lying between them. Germline lookup yields CDR1 LNHDA and CDR2 SQIVND (reference sequence). CDR3 nucleotide sequence: TGTGCCAGTAGGGGAATCGGACAGAACACTGAAGCTTTCTTT. It encodes CASRGIGQNTEAFF.

Comments on this clone: Other DNA sequences in this specimen translate into the identical CDR3. The V call is TRBV20-1, the J call TRBJ1-1; D not resolved. From germline, CDR1 is DFQATT and CDR2 SNEGSKA (reference sequence). V lost 6 bases to trimming and J lost 1 base, with 6 bases between them. This CDR3 is built from 11 residues. This chain's CDR3 is CSASGNTEAFF. The CDR3 nucleotides read TGCAGTGCGTCGGGGAACACTGAAGCTTTCTTT.

This rearrangement joins TRBV5-1 to TRBJ1-6; possibly TRBD1 for D (5 bases). Trimming took off 4 bases at V and 7 bases at J, with 12 bases between the two ends. The CDR3 totals 14 residues. Germline CDR1 is SGHRS and CDR2 is YFSETQ. The DNA for the CDR3 is TGCGCCAGCAGCAACGACAGACGGAATTCACCCCTCCACTTT. Encoded protein: CASSNDRRNSPLHF.

The chain has TRBV6-1 and TRBJ2-1; TRBD2 aligns across 8 bases. The germline V gene encodes CDR1 MNHNS and CDR2 SASEGT. The length of the CDR3 is 15 residues. J was trimmed by 9 bases and V by 3 bases; bases with no gene match: 10. The CDR3 coding sequence is TGTGCCAGCAGTGACATAGCGGGGATCGGCATTGAGCAGTTCTTC. Translating gives CASSDIAGIGIEQFF.

The chain employs TRBV28 and TRBJ2-6, with a weak D call TRBD2 (6 bases). Trimming removed 9 bases from V and 0 bases from J, with 12 bases in between. The CDR3 loop spans 15 amino acids. Germline V gene data show CDR1 as MDHEN and CDR2 as SYDVKM. CDR3 nucleotides: TGTGCCAGTTTCGACGGGGGCTCTGGGGCCAACGTCCTGACTTTC. Translation gives CASFDGGSGANVLTF.

V and J are TRBV2 and TRBJ1-3, with a possible D match to TRBD1 (6 bases). There are 15 residues in the CDR3. V was trimmed by 4 bases and J by 4 bases, leaving 14 bases between them. The V gene's germline CDR1 is SNHLY and CDR2 FYNNEI. The CDR3 region is CASSVRDILGNTIYF. DNA for the CDR3: TGTGCCAGCAGTGTAAGGGACATCTTGGGAAACACCATATATTTT.

This chain connects TRBV5-1 to TRBJ2-1, with D hard to call. V lost 2 bases to trimming and J lost 0 bases, with 9 bases between them. This CDR3 has 15 residues. Germline lookup yields CDR1 SGHRS and CDR2 YFSETQ. The CDR3 here is CASSLSDHSYNEQFF. CDR3 DNA: TGCGCCAGCAGCTTAAGCGACCACTCCTACAATGAGCAGTTCTTC.

The chain recombines TRBV5-6 with TRBJ1-2; TRBD1 aligns across 8 bases. Losses at the gene ends were 7 bases for V and 6 bases for J; bases not matched to a gene: 5. CDR3 length equals 12 residues. CDR1 and CDR2 from the germline V gene are SGHDT and YYEEEE. CDR3 nucleotide sequence: TGTGCCAGCCGGGACAGGCGAAATGGCTACACCTTC. This gives the protein CASRDRRNGYTF.

The rearrangement joins TRBV5-1 to TRBJ2-5, with D perhaps matching TRBD2 (7 bases). Trimming stripped 1 base from V and 5 bases from J, with 15 bases between. The length of the CDR3 is 15 residues. Germline V gene data show CDR1 as SGHRS and CDR2 as YFSETQ. The CDR3 DNA follows: TGCGCCAGCAGCTTGCCCGGGGGGCCTGTGGAGACCCAGTACTTC. Its protein product is CASSLPGGPVETQYF.

V gene TRBV10-3 combines with J gene TRBJ2-7; maybe TRBD2 (6 bases). CDR1 is ENHRY and CDR2 is SYGVKD in the germline V gene. The CDR3 is made up of 12 amino acids. V dropped 5 bases and J dropped 3 bases, with 8 bases sitting between them. CDR3 bases: TGTGCCATCAGTTGGGGGGTCTACGAGCAGTACTTC. Encoded protein: CAISWGVYEQYF.

V and J are TRBV7-3 and TRBJ2-3; a possible D gene is TRBD1 (8 bases). Germline CDR1 and CDR2: SGHTA and FQGTGA. The CDR3 is 15 amino acids. V lost 4 bases, J lost 6 bases, and 17 bases lay in between. The CDR3 nucleotides are TGTGCCAGCAGCTCCCGGACAGGGAGGGTGGATACGCAGTATTTT. This gives the protein CASSSRTGRVDTQYF.

The chain recombines TRBV27 with TRBJ1-2; D is perhaps TRBD1 (5 bases). From germline, CDR1 is MNHEY and CDR2 SMNVEV (reference sequence). This CDR3 has 14 amino acids. Trimming took 0 bases from V and 10 from J, leaving 15 bases between them. DNA of the CDR3: TGTGCCAGCAGTTTATCTGGTCAGGGAGGAGACTACACCTTC. Amino acids: CASSLSGQGGDYTF.

This chain connects TRBV23-1 to TRBJ1-2; TRBD1 matches 7 bases. TRBV23-1 is annotated as an ORF whose role is uncertain. The CDR3 spans 17 residues. V was clipped by 6 bases and J by 1 base; unmatched bases: 14. The CDR3 coding sequence is TGCGCCAGCAGGGAGGGACCCTCAGGGGGAGTTAACTATGGCTACACCTTC. This codes for CASREGPSGGVNYGYTF.

This rearrangement joins TRBV27 to TRBJ1-2, with 7 bases lining up with TRBD1. The germline V gene has CDR1 MNHEY and CDR2 SMNVEV (reference sequence). The length of the CDR3 is 17 residues. V lost 0 bases to trimming and J lost 1 base; unmatched junction nucleotides: 8. DNA for the CDR3: TGTGCCAGCAGTTTATCCTCGGGCCGGGACAGTAACTATGGCTACACCTTC. Its translation: CASSLSSGRDSNYGYTF.

The chain couples TRBV19 to TRBJ1-5, with unresolved D. Germline CDR1 reads LNHDA; CDR2 reads SQIVND (reference sequence). The CDR3 length is 12 residues. V lost 5 bases, J lost 4 bases, and 6 bases lay in between. CDR3 protein: CASSGQNQPQHF. For the CDR3, the DNA is TGTGCCAGTAGTGGTCAGAATCAGCCCCAGCATTTT.

The V call is TRBV29-1, the J call TRBJ1-5; D might be TRBD1 (6 bases). The CDR3 contains 15 residues. V was pared by 4 bases and J by 7 bases, with 20 bases between. Germline V CDR1 and CDR2: SQVTM, ANQGSEA. The DNA for the CDR3 is TGCAGCGTTGGAAATCATACAGGGAAGGGACAGCCCCAGCATTTT. It is translated as CSVGNHTGKGQPQHF.

V gene TRBV6-1 combines with J gene TRBJ2-7; D is unresolved. Germline V gene lookup returns CDR1 MNHNS and CDR2 SASEGT. The CDR3 is 14 amino acids. V lost 8 bases and J 4 bases, leaving 18 bases between the germline ends. The CDR3 spells CASVKTATQYEQYF. The CDR3 bases are TGTGCCAGCGTTAAAACAGCAACCCAATACGAGCAGTACTTC.